This T cell receptor beta chain was recorded in a study of cytomegalovirus exposure and HLA in healthy donors. Broader study findings: It was approximately 150 TCR beta chains that were listed as cytomegalovirus-associated. Per published reports, the classifier diagnosed cytomegalovirus status with high specificity and sensitivity.

This clone was counted once. Its antigen is unidentified. Germline-derived CDR1 and CDR2 are SNHLY and FYNNEI. The CDR3 contains 14 residues. V lost 5 bases and J lost 2, with 13 bases in between. Sequenced by immunoSEQ multiplex PCR; TCRdb stores in-frame clones only, minus some. The table lists more than 85,000 clones, roughly 94% of them singletons, with around 0.85% in the top ten. Specimen: PBMCs. The receptor's source is a woman under 30 in good health and CMV-seronegative. The chain uses TRBV2 and TRBJ2-7; the D gene is possibly TRBD1 (6 bases). DNA for the CDR3: TGTGCCAGCAGTTCAACAGGGATCGCCTACGAGCAGTACTTC. Protein sequence: CASSSTGIAYEQYF.